The rows below give T cell receptor beta chains drawn from one sample of a study of shared clonotypes between healthy human individuals. Method: immunoSEQ multiplex PCR; TCRdb's copy keeps in-frame clones and lacks some. The sample lists approximately 1.4 million clones; approximately 98% were seen once. The sequenced sample consisted of naive CD4+ T cells sorted from blood. The receptors stem from a man aged 25-40 years in good health. The CDR3 runs from the conserved cysteine through the conserved F or W.

>TRBV10-3|14
CAISLQGVEDTQYF
>TRBV10-3|15
CAIRTAGQGADTQYF
>TRBV21-1|13
CASTPWNTEKLFF
>TRBV7-6|15
CASRPRGLGHNEQFF
>TRBV7-2|17
CASSFRTGIIPQETQYF
>TRBV9|15
CASSVGLAGGAEQFF
>TRBV29-1|16
CSAPLGGGTNTGELFF
>TRBV30|15
CAWSVAGTVNQPQHF
>TRBV4-3|13
CASSQVTNNEQFF
>TRBV6-6|13
CASRTGVTYEQYF
>TRBV18|19
CASSTTGGTPSPGANVLTF
>TRBV30|16
CAWSLEREVRTDTQYF
>TRBV10-2|15
CASALGAGLTYEQYF
>TRBV7-2|15
CASSQAVSSYNEQFF
>TRBV10-1|17
CASSQKTGHRGSYEQYF
>TRBV30|12
CAREGSAGELFF
>TRBV5-4|16
CASSLGPGQGGYEQYF
>TRBV6-6|12
CASMWTNTEAFF
>TRBV2|13
CAGKTDMNTEAFF
>TRBV6-5|14
CASSYPGSSYEQYF
>TRBV5-8|16
CASSLGTSGSIDTQYF
>TRBV10-2|15
CASSESGVSDQPQHF
>TRBV10-3|14
CAISDQRESETQYF
>TRBV7-7|14
CASSPGIGTDTQYF
>TRBV19|14
CASGDRGHGYEQYF
>TRBV5-1|14
CASSLGLSGDTQYF
>TRBV4-3|15
CASSQEIATSGELFF
>TRBV18|13
CASSPGHRNTIYF
>TRBV28|15
CASSLVGLESNEQFF
>TRBV14|13
CASSQELGAEQFF
>TRBV7-2|16
CASSPGQPIYSYEQYF
>TRBV6-4|11
CASSVKDTQYF
>TRBV28|11
CASSLSGTSTF